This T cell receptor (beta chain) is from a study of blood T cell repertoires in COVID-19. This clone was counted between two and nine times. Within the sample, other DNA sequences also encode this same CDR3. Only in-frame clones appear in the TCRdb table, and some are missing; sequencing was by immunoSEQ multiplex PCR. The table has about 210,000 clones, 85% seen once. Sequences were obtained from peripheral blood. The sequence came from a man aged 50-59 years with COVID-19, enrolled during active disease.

CDR3 loop: CASSLDRGQYGYTF. DNA of the CDR3: TGTGCCAGCAGCTTAGACAGGGGTCAGTATGGCTACACCTTC. The genes are TRBV7-2 and TRBJ1-2, with 7 bases identical to TRBD1. J lost 5 bases, V lost 1 base, and 4 bases had no gene match. Germline CDR1 SGHTA, CDR2 FQGNSA. This CDR3 contains 14 residues.